The sequence of this T cell receptor beta chain was determined in a study of OX40 agonist ivuxolimab in advanced cancers. The study, taken as a whole, reports: Near-lowest levels of clonal expansion characterized partial responders at 0.1-3.0 mg/kg. Still undetermined is the antigen specificity of the expanded peripheral T cells.

The CDR3 contains 17 residues. Germline CDR1 and CDR2: SGHVS and FQNEAQ. Trimming stripped 0 bases from V and 0 bases from J, with 12 bases between. Autoimmune disease history or systemic immunosuppression disqualified patients. On this clone itself: Antigen specificity is unknown.

Data came from immunoSEQ multiplex PCR; TCRdb stores just in-frame clones and leaves some out. This table holds about 72,000 clones, around 85% found once. The V call is TRBV7-8, the J call TRBJ1-3; a possible D gene is TRBD1 (5 bases). Sample: CD4+ or CD8+ T cells sorted from blood, taken in a trial of the OX40 agonist ivuxolimab. The TCR originated in an adult with an advanced solid tumor such as melanoma, head and neck, liver or kidney cancer. The DNA of the CDR3 is TGTGCCAGCAGCTTAGCCGCTCTGACAGCCTCTGGAAACACCATATATTTT. As protein: CASSLAALTASGNTIYF.